This record looks at one T cell receptor beta chain sequence and its context. Its antigen is as yet unknown. The study tagged each TCR cDNA molecule with a unique molecular identifier. TCRdb independently ran MiXCR on the 5' RACE reads; one entry per CDR3 protein. The data hold approximately 22,000 distinct CDR3 sequences, with about 5.6% observed a single time. As to time point: sample taken at primary tumor resection. Sequencing covered unsorted whole RNA taken from tumor, nontumor lung or frozen PBMC. This entry comes from a study of spatial heterogeneity in lung cancer. Germline V gene data show CDR1 as MNHEY and CDR2 as SVGAGI. The V gene end was trimmed by 9 bases and the J gene end by 3 bases; junction bases not matched to a gene: 8. The CDR3 contains 14 residues. Whole-study findings and limits: Compared with follow-up, resection was when ubiquitous expanded tumor TCRs appeared in blood more.

The sequencing here drew on PBMCs, taken at surgery. The rearrangement joins TRBV6-5 to TRBJ1-5; TRBD1 matches at 7 bases. The origin of this receptor is a male donor with early-stage non-small cell lung cancer. CDR3 in DNA: TGTGCCAGTGGACAGGAACCTTTCAATCAGCCCCAGCATTTT. Its protein is CASGQEPFNQPQHF.